This TCR beta chain appears in the sequencing data of a study of shared clonotypes between healthy human individuals. This clone was recorded once. The ends were cut back, 3 bases at V and 4 bases at J, with 16 bases in the middle. CDR1 and CDR2 from the germline V gene are LNHNV and YYDKDF (reference sequence). This CDR3 is built from 16 residues. TCRdb's table, derived via immunoSEQ multiplex PCR, lists solely in-frame clones and lacks some. The repertoire holds some 1 million clones, with 60% to 80% as singletons. This sequence was found in a man aged 18 to 35 in good health. The material sequenced was memory CD4+ T cells sorted from blood. Documented subset: CD45RA-negative fraction. V and J are TRBV15 and TRBJ1-3; D gene ambiguous. Here the CDR3 DNA reads TGTGCCACCAGCAGGGATCCCGGCACTGCAGGAAACACCATATATTTT. Its translation is CATSRDPGTAGNTIYF.